These T cell receptor beta chains were read from a single sample in a study of T cells after yellow fever vaccination. TCRdb used MiXCR to reprocess the 5' RACE reads, holding one entry per CDR3 protein. The table records hundreds of thousands of distinct CDR3 sequences, approximately 13% of them present only once. The sample here was PBMCs, taken on the day of the yellow fever booster vaccination. These receptors were obtained from a man younger than 40 who received the YFV17D yellow fever vaccine. The CDR3 runs from the conserved cysteine through the conserved F or W. The order of the fields is CDR3 protein, J gene, V gene.

cdr3_aa: CASSRTLGPNYGYTF; j_call: TRBJ1-2; v_call: TRBV6-1
cdr3_aa: CASSTTSGNNEQFF; j_call: TRBJ2-1; v_call: TRBV5-5
cdr3_aa: CASSLGSLSVEQYF; j_call: TRBJ2-7; v_call: TRBV7-2
cdr3_aa: CASSRPSGRHTDTQYF; j_call: TRBJ2-3; v_call: TRBV18
cdr3_aa: CSARFPGRGLRDTQYF; j_call: TRBJ2-3; v_call: TRBV20-1
cdr3_aa: CASSYQVGWGEAFF; j_call: TRBJ1-1; v_call: TRBV6-5
cdr3_aa: CASSSGATSADTQYF; j_call: TRBJ2-3; v_call: TRBV7-7
cdr3_aa: CSARRILSSYNEQFF; j_call: TRBJ2-1; v_call: TRBV20-1
cdr3_aa: CASSEYVGRPVEQYF; j_call: TRBJ2-7; v_call: TRBV25-1
cdr3_aa: CASSLEIGGMEKLFF; j_call: TRBJ1-4; v_call: TRBV5-5
cdr3_aa: CASRNSGAYEQYF; j_call: TRBJ2-7; v_call: TRBV7-8
cdr3_aa: CASSNYGYTF; j_call: TRBJ1-2; v_call: TRBV6-6
cdr3_aa: CASSLATGGRSSYEQYF; j_call: TRBJ2-7; v_call: TRBV12-3/TRBV12-4
cdr3_aa: CASSLNTGGAAYEQYF; j_call: TRBJ2-7; v_call: TRBV7-8
cdr3_aa: CASSLVGVRTDTQYF; j_call: TRBJ2-3; v_call: TRBV7-2
cdr3_aa: CASSTGIPSYEQYF; j_call: TRBJ2-7; v_call: TRBV12-3/TRBV12-4
cdr3_aa: CASSLRQTTDTQYF; j_call: TRBJ2-3; v_call: TRBV14
cdr3_aa: CASSVAAQAAFSPYEQYF; j_call: TRBJ2-7; v_call: TRBV7-2
cdr3_aa: CASTQQRETAYEQYF; j_call: TRBJ2-7; v_call: TRBV5-1
cdr3_aa: CASSHSTTGVGGETQYF; j_call: TRBJ2-5; v_call: TRBV4-2
cdr3_aa: CSARDGGLGTEAFF; j_call: TRBJ1-1; v_call: TRBV20-1
cdr3_aa: CAISPGTSGANTGELFF; j_call: TRBJ2-2; v_call: TRBV10-3
cdr3_aa: CSAAGSLETQYF; j_call: TRBJ2-5; v_call: TRBV20-1
cdr3_aa: CASSLGPSGGSYEQYF; j_call: TRBJ2-7; v_call: TRBV11-2
cdr3_aa: CAISESLSSYNEQFF; j_call: TRBJ2-1; v_call: TRBV10-3
cdr3_aa: CASSFPNVLNTEAFF; j_call: TRBJ1-1; v_call: TRBV7-2
cdr3_aa: CSVRTSGGYNEQFF; j_call: TRBJ2-1; v_call: TRBV29-1
cdr3_aa: CASSAKGPDEQYF; j_call: TRBJ2-7; v_call: TRBV18
cdr3_aa: CASSQPRGEQFF; j_call: TRBJ2-1; v_call: TRBV6-2/TRBV6-3
cdr3_aa: CASSSGSSTDTQYF; j_call: TRBJ2-3; v_call: TRBV28
cdr3_aa: CASSPGQRGKYNEQFF; j_call: TRBJ2-1; v_call: TRBV12-3/TRBV12-4
cdr3_aa: CASSLDVDTQYF; j_call: TRBJ2-3; v_call: TRBV7-2
cdr3_aa: CSVDIGGQIEQYF; j_call: TRBJ2-7; v_call: TRBV29-1
cdr3_aa: CASSQFNYGYTF; j_call: TRBJ1-2; v_call: TRBV23-1
cdr3_aa: CASSSGGAGANVLTF; j_call: TRBJ2-6; v_call: TRBV5-5
cdr3_aa: CASSPGTSDSTDTQYF; j_call: TRBJ2-3; v_call: TRBV6-1
cdr3_aa: CASSLPSGRGLDTQYF; j_call: TRBJ2-3; v_call: TRBV11-2
cdr3_aa: CASSFRHSTGELFF; j_call: TRBJ2-2; v_call: TRBV12-3/TRBV12-4
cdr3_aa: CATSDQTSGGYTDTQYF; j_call: TRBJ2-3; v_call: TRBV24-1
cdr3_aa: CASSFIGGPGEQYF; j_call: TRBJ2-7; v_call: TRBV5-4
cdr3_aa: CSGPPASGRGEEGEQFF; j_call: TRBJ2-1; v_call: TRBV20-1
cdr3_aa: CASSYFDGGEGTQYF; j_call: TRBJ2-5; v_call: TRBV6-2/TRBV6-3
cdr3_aa: CASFAENTGELFF; j_call: TRBJ2-2; v_call: TRBV5-1
cdr3_aa: CASSMVSVETQYF; j_call: TRBJ2-5; v_call: TRBV19
cdr3_aa: CASSYDRLAGGTGELFF; j_call: TRBJ2-2; v_call: TRBV6-5
cdr3_aa: CASSTSSGRSYNEQFF; j_call: TRBJ2-1; v_call: TRBV12-3/TRBV12-4
cdr3_aa: CASSSIDRASGYEQYF; j_call: TRBJ2-7; v_call: TRBV5-6
cdr3_aa: CASSRQSTDNEKLFF; j_call: TRBJ1-4; v_call: TRBV7-8
cdr3_aa: CASSIAYTSGRALKEQFF; j_call: TRBJ2-1; v_call: TRBV19
cdr3_aa: CASSPKSGTYNEQFF; j_call: TRBJ2-1; v_call: TRBV7-8
cdr3_aa: CAWSGGVMYF; j_call: TRBJ2-7; v_call: TRBV30
cdr3_aa: CAIRPAGEGDSYTF; j_call: TRBJ1-2; v_call: TRBV10-3
cdr3_aa: CASRFTGADTQYF; j_call: TRBJ2-3; v_call: TRBV7-2
cdr3_aa: CASSQGRGARRENRFF; j_call: TRBJ2-1; v_call: TRBV4-2
cdr3_aa: CASTPLETQYF; j_call: TRBJ2-5; v_call: TRBV2
cdr3_aa: CASSLAQGGSGELFF; j_call: TRBJ2-2; v_call: TRBV5-1
cdr3_aa: CASSSWTDSTF; j_call: TRBJ1-2; v_call: TRBV12-3/TRBV12-4